The present TCR beta chain was sequenced within a study of T-cell memory formation after mild COVID-19. Germline V gives CDR1 SEHNR, CDR2 FQNEAQ (reference sequence). There are 15 residues in the CDR3. J gave up 2 bases and V 5 bases, and 5 bases lay outside the gene matches. This clonotype turned up a few times. Each CDR3 protein gets one entry after TCRdb re-called the 5' RACE reads with MiXCR. The data contain more than 150,000 distinct CDR3 sequences, approximately 17% of them seen just once; the ten biggest clones take up 3% to 4%. The sequencing input was PBMCs or a T cell subset sorted from them (not recorded which). This chain joins TRBV7-9 and TRBJ2-2; 7 bases align to TRBD2. This clonotype was obtained from a man between 18 and 35 years old who had mild COVID-19 (a few samples of this study predate the infection). Cell type and time point are not known. The CDR3 bases are TGTGCCAGCAGCGAGACTAGCAGTAACACCGGGGAGCTGTTTTTT. This encodes CASSETSSNTGELFF.